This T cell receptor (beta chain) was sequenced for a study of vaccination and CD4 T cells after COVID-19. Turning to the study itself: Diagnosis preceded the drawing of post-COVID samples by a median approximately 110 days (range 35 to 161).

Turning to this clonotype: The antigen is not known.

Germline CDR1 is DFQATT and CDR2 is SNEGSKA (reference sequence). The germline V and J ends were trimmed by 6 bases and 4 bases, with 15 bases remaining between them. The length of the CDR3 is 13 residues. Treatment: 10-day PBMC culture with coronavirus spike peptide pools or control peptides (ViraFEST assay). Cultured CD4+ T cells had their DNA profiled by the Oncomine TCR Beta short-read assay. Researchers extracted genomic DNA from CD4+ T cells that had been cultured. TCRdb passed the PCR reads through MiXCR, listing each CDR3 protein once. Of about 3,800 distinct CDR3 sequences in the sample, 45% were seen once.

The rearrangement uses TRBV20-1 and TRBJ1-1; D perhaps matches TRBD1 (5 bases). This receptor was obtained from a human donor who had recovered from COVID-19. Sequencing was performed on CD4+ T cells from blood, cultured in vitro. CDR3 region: CSASRGAGTEAFF. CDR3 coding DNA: TGCAGTGCCTCCAGAGGGGCCGGCACTGAAGCTTTCTTT.